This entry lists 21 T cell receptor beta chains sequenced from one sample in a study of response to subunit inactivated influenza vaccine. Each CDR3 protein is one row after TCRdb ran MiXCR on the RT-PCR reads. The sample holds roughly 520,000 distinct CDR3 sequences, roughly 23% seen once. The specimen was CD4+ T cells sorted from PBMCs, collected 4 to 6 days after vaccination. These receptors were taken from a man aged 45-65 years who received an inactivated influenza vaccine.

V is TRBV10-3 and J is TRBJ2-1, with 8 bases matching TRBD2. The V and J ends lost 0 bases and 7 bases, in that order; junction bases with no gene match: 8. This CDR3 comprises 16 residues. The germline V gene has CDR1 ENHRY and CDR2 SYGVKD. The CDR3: CAISESSGRARNEQFF. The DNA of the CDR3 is TGTGCCATCAGTGAGTCAAGCGGGAGAGCTAGGAATGAGCAGTTCTTC.

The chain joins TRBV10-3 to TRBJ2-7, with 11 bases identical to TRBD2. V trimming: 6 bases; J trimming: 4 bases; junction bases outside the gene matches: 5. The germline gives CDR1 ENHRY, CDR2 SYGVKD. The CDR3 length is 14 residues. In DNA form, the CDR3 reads TGTGCCATCAGGGCACTAGCGGGAGCATACGAGCAGTACTTC. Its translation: CAIRALAGAYEQYF.

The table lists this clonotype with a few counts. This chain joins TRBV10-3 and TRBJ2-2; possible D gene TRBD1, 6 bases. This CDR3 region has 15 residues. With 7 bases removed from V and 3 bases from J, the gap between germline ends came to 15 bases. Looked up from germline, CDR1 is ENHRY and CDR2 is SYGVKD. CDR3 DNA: TGTGCCATCAATCTTCAGGGGTCGGACACCGGGGAGCTGTTTTTT. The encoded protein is CAINLQGSDTGELFF.

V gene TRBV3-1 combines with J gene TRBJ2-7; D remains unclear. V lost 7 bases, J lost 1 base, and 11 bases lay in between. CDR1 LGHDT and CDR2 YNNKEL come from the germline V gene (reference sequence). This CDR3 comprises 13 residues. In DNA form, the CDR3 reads TGTGCCAGCATGGATGCAGGATCCTACGAGCAGTACTTC. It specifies CASMDAGSYEQYF.

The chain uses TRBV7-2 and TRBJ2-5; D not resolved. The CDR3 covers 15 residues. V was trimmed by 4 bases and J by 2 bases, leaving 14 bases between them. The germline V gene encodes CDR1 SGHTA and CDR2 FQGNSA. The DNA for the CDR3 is TGTGCCAGCAGCTATCAAGCCGGGCCGCAAGAGACCCAGTACTTC. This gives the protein CASSYQAGPQETQYF.

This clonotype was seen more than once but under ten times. The CDR3 region is CSARGLRSREQYF. The CDR3 DNA follows: TGCAGTGCCCGGGGACTACGGTCTAGGGAGCAGTACTTC. The chain uses TRBV20-1 and TRBJ2-7; 7 nucleotides match TRBD2. The germline gives CDR1 DFQATT, CDR2 SNEGSKA (reference sequence). The CDR3 is made up of 13 amino acids. J lost 7 bases, V lost 6 bases, and 12 bases had no gene match.

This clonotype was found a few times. Here the CDR3 DNA reads TGTGCCACCAGCAGAGGTGACAGGGCTGGAGAGACCCAGTACTTC. It specifies CATSRGDRAGETQYF. This chain links TRBV15 with TRBJ2-5; the match to TRBD1 covers 7 bases. V dropped 1 base and J dropped 4; count of bases not matched to a gene: 6. Germline CDR1 and CDR2: LNHNV and YYDKDF (reference sequence). The CDR3 spans 15 residues. The full variable domain, completed using reference TRBV15 and TRBJ2-5, is DAMVIQNPRYQVTQFGKPVTLSCSQTLNHNVMYWYQQKSSQAPKLLFHYYDKDFNNEADTPDNFQSRRPNTSFCFLDIRSPGLGDTAMYLCATSRGDRAGETQYFGPGTRLLVL.

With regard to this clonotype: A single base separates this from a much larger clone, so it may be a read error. The CDR3 DNA sequence: TGTGGCAGCAGTTACTCCGCTAGCGGGAGTGGTGCCACAGATACGCAGTATTTT. Amino acids: CGSSYSASGSGATDTQYF. The gene calls are TRBV6-5 and TRBJ2-3; TRBD2 matches at 10 bases. This CDR3 has 18 amino acids. Germline loops: CDR1 MNHEY, CDR2 SVGAGI.

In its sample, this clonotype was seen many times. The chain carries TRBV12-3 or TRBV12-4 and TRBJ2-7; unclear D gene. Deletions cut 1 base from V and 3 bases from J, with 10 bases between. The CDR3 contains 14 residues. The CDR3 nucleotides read TGTGCCAGCAGTTTAGGGACCTTAAACTACGAGCAGTACTTC. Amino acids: CASSLGTLNYEQYF.

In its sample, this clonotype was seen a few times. The CDR3 DNA sequence: TGTGCCAGCAGCGACCCCATAGCCCCCACCACAGATACGCAGTATTTT. This translates into CASSDPIAPTTDTQYF. V is TRBV9 and J is TRBJ2-3; no firm D call. The CDR3 sequence is 16 residues long. Germline V gene sequence: CDR1 SGDLS, CDR2 YYNGEE. Trimming stripped 3 bases from V and 2 bases from J, with 16 bases between.

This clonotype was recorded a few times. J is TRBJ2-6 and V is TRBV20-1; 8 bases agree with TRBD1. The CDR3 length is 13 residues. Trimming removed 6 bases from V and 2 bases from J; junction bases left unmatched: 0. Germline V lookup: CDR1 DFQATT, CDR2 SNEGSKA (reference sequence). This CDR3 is CSARGPGANVLTF. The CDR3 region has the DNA TGCAGTGCCAGGGGGCCTGGGGCCAACGTCCTGACTTTC.

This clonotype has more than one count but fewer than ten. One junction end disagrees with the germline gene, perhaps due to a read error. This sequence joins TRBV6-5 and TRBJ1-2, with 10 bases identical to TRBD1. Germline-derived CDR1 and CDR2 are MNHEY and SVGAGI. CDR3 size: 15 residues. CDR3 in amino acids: CASSDSGTGVYGYTF. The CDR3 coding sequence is TGTGCCAGCAGTGACTCCGGGACAGGGGTGTATGGCTACACCTTC.

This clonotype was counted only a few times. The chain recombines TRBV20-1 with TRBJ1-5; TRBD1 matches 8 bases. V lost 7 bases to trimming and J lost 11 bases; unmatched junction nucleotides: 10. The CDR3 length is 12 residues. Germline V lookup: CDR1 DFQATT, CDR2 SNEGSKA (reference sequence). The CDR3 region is CSGRQGQGAQHF. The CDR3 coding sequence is TGCAGTGGTCGACAGGGGCAGGGAGCCCAGCATTTT.

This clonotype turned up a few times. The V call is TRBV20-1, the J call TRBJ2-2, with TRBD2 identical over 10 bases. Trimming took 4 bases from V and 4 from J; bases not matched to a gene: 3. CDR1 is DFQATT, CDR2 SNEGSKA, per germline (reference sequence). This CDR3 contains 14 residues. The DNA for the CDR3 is TGCAGTGCTATAGCGGGGGGAAGCACCGGGGAGCTGTTTTTT. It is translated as CSAIAGGSTGELFF.

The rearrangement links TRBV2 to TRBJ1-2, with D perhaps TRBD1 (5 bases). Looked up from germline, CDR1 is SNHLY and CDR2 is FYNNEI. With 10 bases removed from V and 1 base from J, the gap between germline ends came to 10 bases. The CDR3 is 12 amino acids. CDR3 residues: CAKGDSNYGYTF. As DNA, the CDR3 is TGTGCCAAGGGAGACAGTAACTATGGCTACACCTTC.

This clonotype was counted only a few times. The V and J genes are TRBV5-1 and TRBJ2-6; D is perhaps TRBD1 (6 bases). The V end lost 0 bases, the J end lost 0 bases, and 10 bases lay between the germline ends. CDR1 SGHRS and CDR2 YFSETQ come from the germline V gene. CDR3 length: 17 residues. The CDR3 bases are TGCGCCAGCAGCTTGGCAGGGGCTACCTCTGGGGCCAACGTCCTGACTTTC. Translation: CASSLAGATSGANVLTF.

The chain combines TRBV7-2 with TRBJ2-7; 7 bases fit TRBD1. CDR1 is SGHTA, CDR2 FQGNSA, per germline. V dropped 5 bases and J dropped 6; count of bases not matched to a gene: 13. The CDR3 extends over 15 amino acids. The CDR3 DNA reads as TGTGCCAGCAGCCCTACAGGGGACGGGTCGTTCGAGCAGTACTTC. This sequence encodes CASSPTGDGSFEQYF.

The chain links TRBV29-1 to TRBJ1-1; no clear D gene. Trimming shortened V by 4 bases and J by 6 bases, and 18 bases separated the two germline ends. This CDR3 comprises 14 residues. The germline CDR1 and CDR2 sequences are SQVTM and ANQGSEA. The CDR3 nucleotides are TGCAGCGTTGCCGTTAGACTAACAAGCGCTGAAGCTTTCTTT. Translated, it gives CSVAVRLTSAEAFF.

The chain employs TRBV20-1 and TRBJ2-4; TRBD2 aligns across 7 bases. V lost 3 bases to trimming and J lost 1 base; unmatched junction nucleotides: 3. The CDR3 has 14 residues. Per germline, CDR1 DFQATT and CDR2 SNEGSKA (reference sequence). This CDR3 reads CSASWGGAKNIQYF. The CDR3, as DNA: TGCAGTGCTAGTTGGGGGGGGGCCAAAAACATTCAGTACTTC.

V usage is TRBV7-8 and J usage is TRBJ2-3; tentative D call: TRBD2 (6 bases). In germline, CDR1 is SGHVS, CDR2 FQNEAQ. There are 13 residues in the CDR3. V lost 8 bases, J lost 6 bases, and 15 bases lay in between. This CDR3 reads CASRTSGEDTQYF. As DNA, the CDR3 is TGTGCCAGCCGCACTTCGGGGGAGGATACGCAGTATTTT.

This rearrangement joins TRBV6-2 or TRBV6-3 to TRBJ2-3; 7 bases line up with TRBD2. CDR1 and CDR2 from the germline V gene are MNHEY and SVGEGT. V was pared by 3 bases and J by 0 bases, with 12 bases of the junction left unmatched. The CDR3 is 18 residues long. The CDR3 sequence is CASSYRQRLAESTDTQYF. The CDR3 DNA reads TGTGCCAGCAGTTATCGTCAGCGGCTAGCGGAAAGCACAGATACGCAGTATTTT.